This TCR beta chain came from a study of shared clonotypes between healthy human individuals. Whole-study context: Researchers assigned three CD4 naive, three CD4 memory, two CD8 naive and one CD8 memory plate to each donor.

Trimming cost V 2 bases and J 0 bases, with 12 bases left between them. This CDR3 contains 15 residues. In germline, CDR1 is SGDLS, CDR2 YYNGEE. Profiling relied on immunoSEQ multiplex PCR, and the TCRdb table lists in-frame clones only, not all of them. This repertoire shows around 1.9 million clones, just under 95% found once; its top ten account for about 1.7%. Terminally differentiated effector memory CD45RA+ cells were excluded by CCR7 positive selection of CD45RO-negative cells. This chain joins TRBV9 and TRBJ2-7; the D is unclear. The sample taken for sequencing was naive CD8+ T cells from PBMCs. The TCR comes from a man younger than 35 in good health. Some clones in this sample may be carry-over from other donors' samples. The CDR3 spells CASSVLPGSSYEQYF. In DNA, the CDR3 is TGTGCCAGCAGCGTTCTCCCTGGTAGCTCCTACGAGCAGTACTTC.